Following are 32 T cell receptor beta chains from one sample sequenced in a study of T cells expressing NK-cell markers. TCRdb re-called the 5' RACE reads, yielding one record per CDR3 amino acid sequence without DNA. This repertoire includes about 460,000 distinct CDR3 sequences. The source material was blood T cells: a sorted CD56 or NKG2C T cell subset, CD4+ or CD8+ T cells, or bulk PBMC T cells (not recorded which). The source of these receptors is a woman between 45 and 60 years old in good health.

CDR3 sequence: CASRTTGGQVFGNEQFF. The rearrangement joins TRBV6-5 to TRBJ2-1; TCRdb picks TRBD1, but there is no DNA to check that call. The germline CDR1 and CDR2 sequences are MNHEY and SVGAGI. The CDR3 covers 17 residues.

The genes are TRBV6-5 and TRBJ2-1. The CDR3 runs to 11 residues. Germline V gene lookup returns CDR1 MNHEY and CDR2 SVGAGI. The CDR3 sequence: CASSTNDEQFF.

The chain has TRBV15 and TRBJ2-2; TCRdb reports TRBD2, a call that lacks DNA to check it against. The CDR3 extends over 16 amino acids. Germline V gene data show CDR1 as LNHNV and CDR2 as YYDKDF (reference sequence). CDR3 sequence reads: CATSKQRSPSTGELFF.

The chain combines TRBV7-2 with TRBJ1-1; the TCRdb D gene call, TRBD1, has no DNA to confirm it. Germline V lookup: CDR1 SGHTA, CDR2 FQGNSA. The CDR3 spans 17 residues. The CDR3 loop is CASIQTIGGFYATEAFF. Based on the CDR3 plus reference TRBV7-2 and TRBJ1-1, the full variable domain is GAGVSQSPSNKVTEKGKDVELRCDPISGHTALYWYRQSLGQGLEFLIYFQGNSAPDKSGLPSDRFSAERTGGSVSTLTIQRTQQEDSAVYLCASIQTIGGFYATEAFFGQGTRLTVV.

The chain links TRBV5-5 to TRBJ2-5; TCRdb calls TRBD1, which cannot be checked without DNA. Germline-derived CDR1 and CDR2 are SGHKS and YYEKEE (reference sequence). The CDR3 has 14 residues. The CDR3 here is CASSLIGGQETQYF.

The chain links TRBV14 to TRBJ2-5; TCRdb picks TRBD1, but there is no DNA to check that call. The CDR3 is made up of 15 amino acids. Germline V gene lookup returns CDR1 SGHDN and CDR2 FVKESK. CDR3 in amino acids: CASSQDVGPQETQYF.

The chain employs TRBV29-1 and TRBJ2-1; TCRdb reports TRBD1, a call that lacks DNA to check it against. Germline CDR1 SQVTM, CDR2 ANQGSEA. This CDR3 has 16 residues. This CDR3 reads CSVVSPGVPAYNEQFF.

The CDR3 loop is CASSHQRTGGYNEQFF. This chain joins TRBV4-1 and TRBJ2-1; TCRdb's D call, TRBD1, is unchecked because there is no DNA. The CDR3 runs to 16 residues. Germline assignment: CDR1 MGHRA and CDR2 YSYEKL.

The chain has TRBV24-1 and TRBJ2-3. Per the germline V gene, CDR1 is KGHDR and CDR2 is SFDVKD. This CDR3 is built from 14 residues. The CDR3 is CATSGYESTDTQYF.

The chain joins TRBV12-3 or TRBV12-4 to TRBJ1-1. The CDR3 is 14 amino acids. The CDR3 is CASSLWRENTEAFF.

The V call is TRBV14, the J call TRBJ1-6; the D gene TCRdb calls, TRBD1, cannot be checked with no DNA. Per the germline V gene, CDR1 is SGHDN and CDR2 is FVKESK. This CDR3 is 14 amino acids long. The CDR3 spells CASSRAGYNSPLHF.

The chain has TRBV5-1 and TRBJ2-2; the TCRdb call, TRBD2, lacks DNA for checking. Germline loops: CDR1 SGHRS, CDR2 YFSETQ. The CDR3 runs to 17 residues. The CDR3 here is CASSFGVGPSNTGELFF.

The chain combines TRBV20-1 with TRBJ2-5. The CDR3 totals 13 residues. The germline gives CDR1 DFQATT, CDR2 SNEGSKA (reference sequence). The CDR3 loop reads CSAGRLLVETQYF.

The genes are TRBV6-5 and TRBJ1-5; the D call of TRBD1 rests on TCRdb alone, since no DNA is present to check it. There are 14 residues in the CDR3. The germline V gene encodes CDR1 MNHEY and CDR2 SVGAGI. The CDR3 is CASRPGQANQPQHF.

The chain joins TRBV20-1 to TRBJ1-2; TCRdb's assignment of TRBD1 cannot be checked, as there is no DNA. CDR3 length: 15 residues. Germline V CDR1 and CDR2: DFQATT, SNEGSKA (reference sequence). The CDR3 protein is CSATPDREANYGYTF.

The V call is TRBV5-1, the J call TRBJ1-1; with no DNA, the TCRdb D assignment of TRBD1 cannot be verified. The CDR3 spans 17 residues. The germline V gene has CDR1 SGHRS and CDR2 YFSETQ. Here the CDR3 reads CASSLAKVSGANTEAFF.

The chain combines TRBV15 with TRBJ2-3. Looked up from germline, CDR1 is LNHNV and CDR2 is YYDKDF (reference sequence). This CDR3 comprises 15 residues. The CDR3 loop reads CATSSVDLGTDTQYF.

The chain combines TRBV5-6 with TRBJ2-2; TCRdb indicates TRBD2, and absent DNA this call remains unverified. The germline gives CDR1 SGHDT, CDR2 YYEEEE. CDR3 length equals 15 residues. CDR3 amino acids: CASSEGLLRTGELFF. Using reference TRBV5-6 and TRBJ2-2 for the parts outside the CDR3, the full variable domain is DAGVTQSPTHLIKTRGQQVTLRCSPKSGHDTVSWYQQALGQGPQFIFQYYEEEERQRGNFPDRFSGHQFPNYSSELNVNALLLGDSALYLCASSEGLLRTGELFFGEGSRLTVL.

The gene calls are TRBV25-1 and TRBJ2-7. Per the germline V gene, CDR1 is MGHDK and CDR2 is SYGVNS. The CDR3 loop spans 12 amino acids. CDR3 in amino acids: CASSESSREQYF.

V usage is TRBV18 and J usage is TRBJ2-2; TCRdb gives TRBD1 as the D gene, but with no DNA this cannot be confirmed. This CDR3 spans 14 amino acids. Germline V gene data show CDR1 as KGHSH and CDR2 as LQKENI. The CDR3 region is CASFGGQEPGELFF. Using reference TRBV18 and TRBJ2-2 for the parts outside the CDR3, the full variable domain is NAGVMQNPRHLVRRRGQEARLRCSPMKGHSHVYWYRQLPEEGLKFMVYLQKENIIDESGMPKERFSAEFPKEGPSILRIQQVVRGDSAAYFCASFGGQEPGELFFGEGSRLTVL.

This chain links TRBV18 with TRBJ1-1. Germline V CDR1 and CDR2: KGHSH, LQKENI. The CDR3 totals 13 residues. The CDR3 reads CASSPYGGEEAFF. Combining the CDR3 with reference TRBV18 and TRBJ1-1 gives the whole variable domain NAGVMQNPRHLVRRRGQEARLRCSPMKGHSHVYWYRQLPEEGLKFMVYLQKENIIDESGMPKERFSAEFPKEGPSILRIQQVVRGDSAAYFCASSPYGGEEAFFGQGTRLTVV.

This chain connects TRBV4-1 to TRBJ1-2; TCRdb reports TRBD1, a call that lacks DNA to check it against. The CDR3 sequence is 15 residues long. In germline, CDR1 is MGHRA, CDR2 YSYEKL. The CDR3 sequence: CASSQFQQGNYGYTF.

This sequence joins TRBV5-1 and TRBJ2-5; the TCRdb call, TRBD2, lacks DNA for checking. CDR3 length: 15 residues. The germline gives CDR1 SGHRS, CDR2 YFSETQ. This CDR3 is CASSSLAGVGETQYF.

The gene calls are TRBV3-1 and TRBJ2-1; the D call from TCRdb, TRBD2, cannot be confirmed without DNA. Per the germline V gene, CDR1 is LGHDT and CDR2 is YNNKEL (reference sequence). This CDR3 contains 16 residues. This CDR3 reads CASSQAGLAGANEQFF.

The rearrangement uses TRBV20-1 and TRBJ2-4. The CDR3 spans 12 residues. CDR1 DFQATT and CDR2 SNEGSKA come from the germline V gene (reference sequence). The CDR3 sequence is CSARAVSNIQYF.

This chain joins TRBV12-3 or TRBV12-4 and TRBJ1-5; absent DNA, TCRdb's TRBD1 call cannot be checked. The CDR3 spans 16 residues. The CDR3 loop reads CASSPGTGLSNQPQHF.

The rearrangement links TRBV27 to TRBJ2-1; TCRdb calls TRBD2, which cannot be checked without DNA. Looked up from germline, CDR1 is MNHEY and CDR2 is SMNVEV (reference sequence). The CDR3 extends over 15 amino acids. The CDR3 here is CASSPQRVNYNEQFF.

The CDR3 reads CASSSNRGRNQPQHF. The J gene is TRBJ1-5, the V gene TRBV11-2; the D gene TCRdb calls, TRBD1, cannot be checked with no DNA. The CDR3 extends over 15 amino acids. CDR1 SGHAT and CDR2 FQNNGV come from the germline V gene. Based on the CDR3 plus reference TRBV11-2 and TRBJ1-5, the full variable domain is EAGVAQSPRYKIIEKRQSVAFWCNPISGHATLYWYQQILGQGPKLLIQFQNNGVVDDSQLPKDRFSAERLKGVDSTLKIQPAKLEDSAVYLCASSSNRGRNQPQHFGDGTRLSIL.

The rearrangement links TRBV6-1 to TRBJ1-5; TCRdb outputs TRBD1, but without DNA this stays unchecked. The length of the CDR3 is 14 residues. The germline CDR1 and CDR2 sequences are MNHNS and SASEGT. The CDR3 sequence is CASHHGQDLKPQHF.

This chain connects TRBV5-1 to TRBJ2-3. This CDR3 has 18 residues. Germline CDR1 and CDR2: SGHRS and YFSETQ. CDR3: CASSLAVGRQLSTDTQYF.

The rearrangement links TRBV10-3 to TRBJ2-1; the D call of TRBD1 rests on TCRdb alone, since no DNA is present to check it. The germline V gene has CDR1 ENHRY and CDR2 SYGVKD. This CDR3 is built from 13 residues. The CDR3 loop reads CAINSDRGDEQFF.

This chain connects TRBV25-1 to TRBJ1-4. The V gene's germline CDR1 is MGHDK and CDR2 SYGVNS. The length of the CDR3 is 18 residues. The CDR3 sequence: CASSPQIRARTTNEKLFF.